One T cell receptor (beta chain) is described in this entry. This record belongs to a study of blood T cell repertoires in COVID-19. For the study at large: COVID-19 samples collected from the United States, Italy and Spain covered acute and convalescent phases. In each case, the material was cDNA or gDNA derived from T cells, B-cell-depleted T cells, or PBMCs.

Original analysis: Using reference gene primer amplification, nucleated cell counts were estimated. Clones were sequenced by immunoSEQ multiplex PCR, and TCRdb holds only the in-frame ones, with some missing. V and J calls and clone size are as listed in that table; D and trimming were resolved from the DNA. The sample has more than 90,000 clones, over 70% seen once. Germline-derived CDR1 and CDR2 are ENHRY and SYGVKD. This CDR3 has 13 amino acids. The trim removed 6 bases at V and 4 bases at J, leaving 5 bases unmatched. This receptor was identified in a woman at least 80 years old with acute or convalescent COVID-19. This rearrangement joins TRBV10-3 to TRBJ1-2; 7 bases are a match to TRBD1. Sequenced material: peripheral blood. Here the CDR3 DNA reads TGTGCCATCAGCCGACAGGGTGGCTATGGCTACACCTTC. Translated, it gives CAISRQGGYGYTF.